Shown below are 9 T cell receptor beta chains from a single sample sequenced in a study of T cell responses to AZD1222 COVID-19 vaccine. Sequencing was performed with immunoSEQ multiplex PCR; in TCRdb, only in-frame clones are kept and a portion is missing. Here the sample spans around 100,000 clones, roughly 87% being singletons. The sequenced sample was peripheral blood, obtained on day 0 of AZD1222 vaccination. These receptors originate from an adult in good health.

V and J are TRBV9 and TRBJ2-7; 9 nucleotides line up with TRBD2. This CDR3 comprises 15 residues. Germline CDR1 is SGDLS and CDR2 is YYNGEE. The V gene end was trimmed by 0 bases and the J gene end by 3 bases; junction bases not matched to a gene: 4. The CDR3 region has the DNA TGTGCCAGCAGCGTAGAACCTAGCGGGGTCTACGAGCAGTACTTC. It is translated as CASSVEPSGVYEQYF. Full variable domain (remainder filled in from reference TRBV9 and TRBJ2-7): DSGVTQTPKHLITATGQRVTLRCSPRSGDLSVYWYQQSLDQGLQFLIQYYNGEERAKGNILERFSAQQFPDLHSELNLSSLELGDSALYFCASSVEPSGVYEQYFGPGTRLTVT.

The chain combines TRBV28 with TRBJ1-6; perhaps TRBD1 as D (6 bases). V was clipped by 8 bases and J by 10 bases, with 18 bases between them. The CDR3 runs 14 residues. CDR1 and CDR2 from the germline V gene are MDHEN and SYDVKM. In DNA, the CDR3 is TGTGCCAGCGTCTATGGGCAGGGGAGATCACCCCTCCACTTT. The encoded protein is CASVYGQGRSPLHF. Looking up the rest from reference TRBV28 and TRBJ1-6 gives the full variable domain: DVKVTQSSRYLVKRTGEKVFLECVQDMDHENMFWYRQDPGLGLRLIYFSYDVKMKEKGDIPEGYSVSREKKERFSLILESASTNQTSMYLCASVYGQGRSPLHFGNGTRLTVT.

The V and J genes are TRBV3-1 (or the pseudogene TRBV3-2) and TRBJ2-7; D possibly matches TRBD1 or TRBD2 (5 bases each). Germline V gives CDR1 LGHDT, CDR2 YNNKEL (reference sequence). V gave up 2 bases and J gave up 6 bases, with 14 bases separating them. There are 14 residues in the CDR3. The CDR3 loop reads CASSQPGRQGEQYF. CDR3 bases: TGTGCCAGCAGCCAACCGGGAAGGCAGGGCGAGCAGTACTTC.

This chain joins TRBV6-4 and TRBJ2-1; TRBD1 aligns across 9 bases. This CDR3 contains 14 residues. After removal of 2 bases from V and 9 bases from J, the junction contained 5 bases not matched to a gene. The germline CDR1 and CDR2 sequences are MRHNA and SNTAGT. The CDR3 spells CASSDDRGGGEQFF. The CDR3 nucleotides are TGTGCCAGCAGTGACGACAGGGGGGGCGGTGAGCAGTTCTTC.

The chain couples TRBV6-1 to TRBJ1-5; maybe TRBD1 (6 bases). Trimming pared 3 bases from V and 6 bases from J, leaving 15 bases between. The CDR3 is 15 residues long. Germline V CDR1 and CDR2: MNHNS, SASEGT. CDR3 amino acids: CASSESRQVSQPQHF. CDR3 bases: TGTGCCAGCAGTGAGAGTAGACAGGTTTCTCAGCCCCAGCATTTT.

This chain links TRBV9 with TRBJ2-5; 15 bases line up with TRBD2. V trimming: 5 bases; J trimming: 5 bases; junction bases outside the gene matches: 10. Germline CDR1 and CDR2: SGDLS and YYNGEE. This CDR3 has 17 amino acids. The chain's CDR3 is CASSANSGTSGGETQYF. The CDR3 coding sequence is TGTGCCAGCAGTGCGAATTCCGGGACTAGCGGGGGGGAGACCCAGTACTTC.

CDR3 protein: CASSSTSGGLNEQFF. The CDR3 DNA reads as TGTGCCAGCAGCTCGACTAGCGGGGGCCTCAATGAGCAGTTCTTC. This rearrangement joins TRBV7-3 to TRBJ2-1; 12 bases match TRBD2. The CDR3 is made up of 15 amino acids. Germline assignment: CDR1 SGHTA and CDR2 FQGTGA. Unmatched junction bases numbered 4, after V lost 4 bases and J lost 6 bases.

J is TRBJ2-3 and V is TRBV5-1, with TRBD2 matching 7 bases. Germline lookup yields CDR1 SGHRS and CDR2 YFSETQ. CDR3 length: 14 amino acids. J was trimmed by 4 bases and V by 3 bases; bases with no gene match: 5. CDR3 bases: TGCGCCAGCAGCTCCGGGACTACGTCAGATACGCAGTATTTT. This translates into CASSSGTTSDTQYF.

J is TRBJ1-2 and V is TRBV5-4; D is possibly TRBD1 (6 bases). The CDR3 spans 13 residues. Trimming cost V 3 bases and J 5 bases, with 11 bases left between them. The germline CDR1 and CDR2 sequences are SGHNT and YYREEE (reference sequence). DNA of the CDR3: TGTGCCAGCAGCTCCGCCACAGGGTATGGCTACACCTTC. It specifies CASSSATGYGYTF.